Below are 16 T cell receptor beta chains sequenced from a single sample in a study of early T cells in non-severe SARS-CoV-2 infection. MiXCR, applied by TCRdb to the 5' RACE reads, yields one record per CDR3 protein. This sample has 75,000 to 80,000 distinct CDR3 sequences, with 15% to 18% found just once. Sequenced material: whole blood. All receptors come from an adult who was a healthcare worker with PCR-confirmed SARS-CoV-2 infection or an uninfected control (not recorded which).

The chain joins TRBV14 to TRBJ2-2, with D possibly called TRBD1 or TRBD2 (6 bases each). Trimming stripped 4 bases from V and 2 bases from J, with 17 bases between. Germline V gene data show CDR1 as SGHDN and CDR2 as FVKESK. This CDR3 is 17 amino acids long. The CDR3: CASSLYWTAGNTGELFF. The CDR3 DNA is TGTGCCAGCAGCCTTTACTGGACAGCGGGTAACACCGGGGAGCTGTTTTTT.

The chain carries TRBV6-6 and TRBJ1-3; TRBD1 is a possible D gene (6 bases). V gave up 4 bases and J gave up 3 bases, with 13 bases separating them. Germline V lookup: CDR1 MNHNY, CDR2 SVGAGI (reference sequence). This CDR3 comprises 15 residues. CDR3 region: CASSLNRERGNTIYF. CDR3 DNA: TGTGCCAGCAGTTTAAACAGGGAGCGTGGAAACACCATATATTTT.

V is TRBV2 and J is TRBJ2-4, with D uncertain. Germline CDR1 is SNHLY and CDR2 is FYNNEI. Trimming removed 2 bases from V and 12 bases from J, with 11 bases in between. The CDR3 runs 12 residues. The CDR3 reads CASSELWVTQYF. The CDR3 nucleotides are TGTGCCAGCAGTGAACTTTGGGTCACTCAGTACTTC.

Notes on this clonotype: Sequence at one end of the junction differs from germline and may be a read error. The chain is built from TRBV27 and TRBJ1-6; maybe TRBD1 (5 bases). The CDR3 spans 16 residues. Germline CDR1 MNHEY, CDR2 SMNVEV (reference sequence). CDR3 nucleotides: TGTGCCAGCAGTTGGGGACGGGCCTCCTATAAATCACCCCTCCACTTT. Its protein is CASSWGRASYKSPLHF.

This clonotype was detected only a few times. This chain's CDR3 is CSVYSYEQYF. CDR3 coding DNA: TGCAGCGTTTACTCCTACGAGCAGTACTTC. The chain uses TRBV29-1 and TRBJ2-7; D call uncertain. The germline gives CDR1 SQVTM, CDR2 ANQGSEA. The CDR3 consists of 10 residues. V shed 5 bases and J shed 0 bases, with 2 bases lying between them.

The rearrangement links TRBV14 to TRBJ2-1; D tentatively fits TRBD1 or TRBD2 (6 bases each). The end of the DNA aligns better with TRBJ2-7, so the J call may be wrong. Germline V gene data show CDR1 as SGHDN and CDR2 as FVKESK. The CDR3 contains 15 residues. This chain's CDR3 is CASSQYGGYPNEQYF. CDR3 sequence (DNA): TGTGCCAGCAGCCAATACGGGGGCTACCCCAATGAGCAGTACTTC.

The V gene is TRBV30, the J gene TRBJ1-3; D unclear. Germline V gene sequence: CDR1 GTSNPN, CDR2 SVGIG (reference sequence). This CDR3 comprises 17 residues. V gave up 1 base and J gave up 1 base, with 17 bases separating them. The CDR3 sequence is CAWSAPEFRESGNTIYF. In nucleotides, the CDR3 is TGTGCCTGGAGTGCCCCAGAGTTCCGAGAGTCTGGAAACACCATATATTTT.

The chain uses TRBV4-2 and TRBJ1-1; the match to TRBD1 covers 10 bases. The CDR3 runs to 16 residues. The germline V gene encodes CDR1 LGHNA and CDR2 YNFKEQ. The J segment lost 5 bases and the V segment lost 0 bases, leaving 6 bases of the junction unmatched. CDR3 residues: CASSQEWGTGVTEAFF. The CDR3 DNA sequence: TGTGCCAGCAGCCAAGAATGGGGGACAGGGGTAACTGAAGCTTTCTTT.

With regard to this clonotype: One end of the junction does not line up with germline, which may come from a read error. The chain is built from TRBV19 and TRBJ1-4; D gene uncertain. The CDR3 has 11 amino acids. Germline assignment: CDR1 LNHDA and CDR2 SQIVND (reference sequence). CDR3 DNA: TGTGTCAGTCGGACTAATGAAAAACTGTTTTTT. It specifies CVSRTNEKLFF.

This clonotype was seen only a few times. V usage is TRBV11-2 and J usage is TRBJ2-1, with TRBD2 matching over 10 bases. V dropped 5 bases and J dropped 10; count of bases not matched to a gene: 8. The CDR3 contains 14 residues. The germline V gene has CDR1 SGHAT and CDR2 FQNNGV. CDR3 nucleotide sequence: TGTGCCAGCAGCGATAGACTAGCGGGTCGGGAGCAGTTCTTC. This translates into CASSDRLAGREQFF.

This chain connects TRBV10-2 to TRBJ1-1, with a possible D match to TRBD1 (5 bases). Germline lookup yields CDR1 WSHSY and CDR2 SAAADI. The CDR3 has 12 amino acids. The V end lost 6 bases, the J end lost 7 bases, and 12 bases lay between the germline ends. The CDR3 region is CASSQGSNEAFF. In DNA, the CDR3 is TGCGCCAGCAGCCAGGGAAGTAATGAAGCTTTCTTT.

This clonotype has more than one count but fewer than ten. The V and J genes are TRBV7-6 and TRBJ1-1, with a tentative D call TRBD1 (5 bases). Germline V CDR1 and CDR2: SGHVS, FNYEAQ. With 1 base removed from V and 5 bases from J, the gap between germline ends came to 8 bases. This CDR3 comprises 13 residues. DNA for the CDR3: TGTGCCAGCAGCTTAGGGCAGGGAACTGAAGCTTTCTTT. Protein: CASSLGQGTEAFF.

This clonotype came up a few times. The chain employs TRBV7-9 and TRBJ2-5; the D is unclear. This CDR3 has 13 amino acids. Trimming took off 2 bases at V and 0 bases at J, with 4 bases between the two ends. Germline V gives CDR1 SEHNR, CDR2 FQNEAQ (reference sequence). The CDR3: CASSLQNQETQYF. In DNA, the CDR3 is TGTGCCAGCAGCTTACAGAACCAAGAGACCCAGTACTTC. Drawing the rest from reference TRBV7-9 and TRBJ2-5, the complete variable domain is DTGVSQNPRHKITKRGQNVTFRCDPISEHNRLYWYRQTLGQGPEFLTYFQNEAQLEKSRLLSDRFSAERPKGSFSTLEIQRTEQGDSAMYLCASSLQNQETQYFGPGTRLLVL.

This clonotype showed up many times. The chain recombines TRBV7-9 with TRBJ2-5; possibly TRBD1 for D (5 bases). Trimming took off 5 bases at V and 5 bases at J, with 15 bases between the two ends. CDR3 length: 14 residues. Germline CDR1 is SEHNR and CDR2 is FQNEAQ (reference sequence). The CDR3 bases are TGTGCCAGCAGCGGCGTAGGGGCGGCGGAGACCCAGTACTTC. This translates into CASSGVGAAETQYF.

This clonotype has more than one count but fewer than ten. J is TRBJ2-3 and V is TRBV12-3 or TRBV12-4; D gene uncertain. The CDR3 is made up of 16 amino acids. Trimming took 5 bases from V and 3 from J, leaving 18 bases between them. The chain's CDR3 is CASSTRTGRSTDTQYF. Here the CDR3 DNA reads TGTGCCAGCAGTACCAGAACGGGCCGATCGACAGATACGCAGTATTTT.

This sequence joins TRBV30 and TRBJ1-6; D call uncertain. This CDR3 has 11 residues. Trimming stripped 2 bases from V and 14 bases from J, with 10 bases between. Germline CDR1 is GTSNPN and CDR2 is SVGIG (reference sequence). The DNA of the CDR3 is TGTGCCTGGAGTCACCGTTCGTCCCTCCACTTT. Its protein is CAWSHRSSLHF.